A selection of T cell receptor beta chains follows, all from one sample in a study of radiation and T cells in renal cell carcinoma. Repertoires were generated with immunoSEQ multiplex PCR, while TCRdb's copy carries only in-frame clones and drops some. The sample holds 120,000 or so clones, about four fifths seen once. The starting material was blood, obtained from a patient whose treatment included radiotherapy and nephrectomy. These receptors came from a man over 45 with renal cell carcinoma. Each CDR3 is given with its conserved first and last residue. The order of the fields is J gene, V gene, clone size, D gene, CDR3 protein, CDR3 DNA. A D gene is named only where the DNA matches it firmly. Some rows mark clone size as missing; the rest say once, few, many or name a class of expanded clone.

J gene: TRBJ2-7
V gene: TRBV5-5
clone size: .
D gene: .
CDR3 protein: CASSRERTSSYEQYF
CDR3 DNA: TGTGCCAGCAGCCGAGAAAGAACGTCCTCCTACGAGCAGTACTTC

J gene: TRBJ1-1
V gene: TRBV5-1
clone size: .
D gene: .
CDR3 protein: CASSLQRGLNTEAFF
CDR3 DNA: TGCGCCAGCAGCTTGCAGCGGGGGTTGAACACTGAAGCTTTCTTT

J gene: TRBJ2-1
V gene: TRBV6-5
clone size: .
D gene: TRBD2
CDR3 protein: CASSPGLAGGTVF
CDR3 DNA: TGTGCCAGCAGCCCTGGCCTAGCGGGGGGAACCGTCTTC

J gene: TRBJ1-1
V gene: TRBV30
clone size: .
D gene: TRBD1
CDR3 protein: CAWNGQVNTEAFF
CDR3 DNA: TGTGCCTGGAATGGACAGGTAAACACTGAAGCTTTCTTT

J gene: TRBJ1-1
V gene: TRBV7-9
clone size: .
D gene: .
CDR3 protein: CASSLGFGIAGDTEAFF
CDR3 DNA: TGTGCCAGCAGCTTAGGTTTCGGGATTGCAGGGGACACTGAAGCTTTCTTT

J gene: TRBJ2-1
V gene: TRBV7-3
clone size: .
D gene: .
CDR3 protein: CASSFQGASNEQFF
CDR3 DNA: TGTGCCAGCAGCTTTCAGGGAGCCAGCAATGAGCAGTTCTTC

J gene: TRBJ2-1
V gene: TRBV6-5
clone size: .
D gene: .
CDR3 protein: CASSYRSSSYNEQFF
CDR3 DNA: TGTGCCAGCAGCTACAGGTCCTCCTCCTACAATGAGCAGTTCTTC

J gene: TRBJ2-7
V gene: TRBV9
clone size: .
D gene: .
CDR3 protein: CASSVERDMSYEQYF
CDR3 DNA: TGTGCCAGCAGCGTAGAGCGGGACATGTCTTACGAGCAGTACTTC

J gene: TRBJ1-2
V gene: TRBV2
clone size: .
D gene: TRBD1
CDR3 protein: CASGQRTGDGYTF
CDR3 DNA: TGTGCCAGCGGCCAAAGGACAGGGGATGGCTACACCTTC

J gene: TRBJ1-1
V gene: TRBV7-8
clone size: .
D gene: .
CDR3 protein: CASSQRLNTEAFF
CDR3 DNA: TGTGCCAGCAGCCAAAGGCTGAACACTGAAGCTTTCTTT

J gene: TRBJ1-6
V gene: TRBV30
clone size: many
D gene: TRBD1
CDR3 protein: CARTGEINSPLHF
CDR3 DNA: TGTGCCCGGACAGGGGAAATAAATTCACCCCTCCACTTT

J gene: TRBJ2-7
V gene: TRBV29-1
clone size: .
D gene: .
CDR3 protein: CSGGEGDYEQYF
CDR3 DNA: TGCAGCGGGGGGGAAGGCGACTACGAGCAGTACTTC

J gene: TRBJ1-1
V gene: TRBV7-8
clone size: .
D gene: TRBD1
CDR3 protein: CASSSWTGGAMNTEAFF
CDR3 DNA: TGTGCCAGCAGCAGTTGGACAGGGGGCGCGATGAACACTGAAGCTTTCTTT

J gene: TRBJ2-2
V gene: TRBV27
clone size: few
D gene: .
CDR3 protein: CASSWGNTGELFF
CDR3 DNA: TGTGCCAGCAGTTGGGGAAACACCGGGGAGCTGTTTTTT

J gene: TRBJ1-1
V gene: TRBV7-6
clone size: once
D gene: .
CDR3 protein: CASSHEAANTEAFF
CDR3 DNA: TGTGCCAGCAGCCACGAAGCAGCTAACACTGAAGCTTTCTTT

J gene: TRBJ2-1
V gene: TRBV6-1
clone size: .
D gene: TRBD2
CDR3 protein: CASSDLAGGPNEQFF
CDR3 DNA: TGTGCCAGCAGTGATTTGGCGGGAGGGCCTAATGAGCAGTTCTTC

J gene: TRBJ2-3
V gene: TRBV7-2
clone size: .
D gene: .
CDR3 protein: CASSSPNTDTQYF
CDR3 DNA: TGTGCCAGCAGCTCGCCCAACACAGATACGCAGTATTTT

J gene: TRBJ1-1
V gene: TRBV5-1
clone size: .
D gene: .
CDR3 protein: CASSLGLRSGLNTEAFF
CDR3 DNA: TGCGCCAGCAGCTTAGGCTTGAGGTCAGGGTTGAACACTGAAGCTTTCTTT

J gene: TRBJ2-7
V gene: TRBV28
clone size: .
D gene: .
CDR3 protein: CASSHDYEQYF
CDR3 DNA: TGTGCCAGCAGTCACGATTACGAGCAGTACTTC

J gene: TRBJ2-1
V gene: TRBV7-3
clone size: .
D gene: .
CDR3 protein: CASSLAGRNNEQFF
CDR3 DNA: TGTGCCAGCAGCTTAGCGGGGAGAAACAATGAGCAGTTCTTC

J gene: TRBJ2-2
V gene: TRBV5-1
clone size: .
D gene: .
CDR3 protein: CASRLSGWNGELFF
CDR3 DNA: TGCGCCAGCAGGCTAAGCGGGTGGAACGGGGAGCTGTTTTTT

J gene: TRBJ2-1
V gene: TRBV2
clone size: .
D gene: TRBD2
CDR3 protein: CASSGAGVVSNEQFF
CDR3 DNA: TGTGCCAGCAGCGGAGCGGGAGTAGTAAGCAATGAGCAGTTCTTC

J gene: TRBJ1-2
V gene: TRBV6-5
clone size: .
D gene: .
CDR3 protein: CASGVPNRGYTF
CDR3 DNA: TGTGCCAGCGGCGTCCCCAACCGGGGCTACACCTTC

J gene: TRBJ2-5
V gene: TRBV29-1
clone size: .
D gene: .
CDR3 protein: CSVDRAARYQETQYF
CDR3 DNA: TGCAGCGTTGATCGAGCGGCCCGCTACCAAGAGACCCAGTACTTC

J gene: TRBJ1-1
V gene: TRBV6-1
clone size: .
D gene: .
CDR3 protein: CASTEGRLNTEAFF
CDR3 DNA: TGTGCCAGCACCGAGGGACGCCTGAACACTGAAGCTTTCTTT

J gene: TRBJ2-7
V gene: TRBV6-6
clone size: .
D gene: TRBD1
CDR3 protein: CASTRQGAYYEQYF
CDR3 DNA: TGTGCCAGCACCCGACAGGGGGCGTATTACGAGCAGTACTTC

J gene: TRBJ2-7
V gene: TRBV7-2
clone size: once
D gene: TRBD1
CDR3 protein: CASSFFSQGAGEQYF
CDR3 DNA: TGTGCCAGCAGCTTTTTCTCCCAGGGGGCTGGCGAGCAGTACTTC

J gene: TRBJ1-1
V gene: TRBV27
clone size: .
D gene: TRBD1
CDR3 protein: CASSLDRGNTEAFF
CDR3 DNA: TGTGCCAGCAGTTTAGACAGGGGAAACACTGAAGCTTTCTTT

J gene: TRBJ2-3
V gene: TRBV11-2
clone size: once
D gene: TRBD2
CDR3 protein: CASSFYPPGSGRTDTQYF
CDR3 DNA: TGTGCCAGCAGCTTCTACCCCCCTGGCAGCGGGAGAACAGATACGCAGTATTTT

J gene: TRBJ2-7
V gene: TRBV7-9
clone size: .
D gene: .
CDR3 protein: CASSSSRAMRYGEQYF
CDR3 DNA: TGTGCCAGCAGCTCAAGTAGGGCCATGCGCTATGGTGAGCAGTACTTC

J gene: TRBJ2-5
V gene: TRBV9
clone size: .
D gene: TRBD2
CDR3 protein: CASSPTPAGQETQYF
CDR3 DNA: TGTGCCAGCAGCCCTACACCAGCGGGACAAGAGACCCAGTACTTC

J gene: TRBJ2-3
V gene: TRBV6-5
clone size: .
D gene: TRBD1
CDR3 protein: CASSVDRATEYF
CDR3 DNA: TGTGCCAGCAGTGTCGACAGGGCTACGGAGTATTTT

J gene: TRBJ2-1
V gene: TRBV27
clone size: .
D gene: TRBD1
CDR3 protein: CASSLRGLSYNEQFF
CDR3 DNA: TGTGCCAGCAGTTTGAGGGGGCTCTCCTACAATGAGCAGTTCTTC

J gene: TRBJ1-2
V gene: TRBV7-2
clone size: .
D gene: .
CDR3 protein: CASSLRGNYGYTF
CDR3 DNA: TGTGCCAGCAGCTTACGGGGGAACTATGGCTACACCTTC

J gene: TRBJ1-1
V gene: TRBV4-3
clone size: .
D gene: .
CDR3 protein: CASSQARTSTEAFF
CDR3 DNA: TGCGCCAGCAGCCAGGCTCGTACGAGCACTGAAGCTTTCTTT

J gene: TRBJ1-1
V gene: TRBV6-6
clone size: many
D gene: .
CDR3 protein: CASSSPTGRAFF
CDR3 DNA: TGTGCCAGCAGTTCACCAACAGGGAGGGCTTTCTTT

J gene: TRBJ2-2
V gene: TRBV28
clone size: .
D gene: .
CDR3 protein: CASSFEGQNTGELFF
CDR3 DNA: TGTGCCAGCAGTTTTGAGGGTCAGAACACCGGGGAGCTGTTTTTT

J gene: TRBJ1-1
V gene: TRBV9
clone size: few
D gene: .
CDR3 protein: CASSVEGANTEAFF
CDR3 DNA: TGTGCCAGCAGCGTAGAAGGGGCGAACACTGAAGCTTTCTTT

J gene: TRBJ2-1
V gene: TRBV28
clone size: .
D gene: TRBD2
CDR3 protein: CASSSLATGGNEQFF
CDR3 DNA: TGTGCCAGCAGTTCACTAGCGACCGGGGGCAATGAGCAGTTCTTC

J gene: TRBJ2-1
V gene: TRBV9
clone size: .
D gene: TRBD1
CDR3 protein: CASSGRQGNLNEQFF
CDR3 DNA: TGTGCCAGCAGCGGCCGACAGGGAAATCTCAATGAGCAGTTCTTC

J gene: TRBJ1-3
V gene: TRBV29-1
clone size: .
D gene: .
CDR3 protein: CSVGGFHSGNTIYF
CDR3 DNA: TGCAGCGTGGGCGGGTTCCACTCTGGAAACACCATATATTTT

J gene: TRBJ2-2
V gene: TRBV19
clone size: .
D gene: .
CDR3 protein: CASSTVRELFF
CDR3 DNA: TGTGCCAGTAGTACCGTTCGGGAGCTGTTTTTT